This entry is about one T cell receptor beta chain. The specificity of this receptor is unknown. The input lacks base qualities; no much larger clone sits a single base away. The library was made by the immunoSEQ multiplex PCR assay. The authors processed their data as follows. To diagnose cytomegalovirus status from the catalog of TCR beta chain sequences, a statistical classification framework was built. The table was pulled from immuneACCESS by TCRdb, which kept in-frame rearrangements only. Such tables lose some clones; where checked, under half of the loss comes from unresolved V genes, and the rest has no known cause. V and J calls and clone size follow that table, whereas D and trimming were derived from the DNA. For this sample there are roughly 300,000 clones; just over 85% appear just once. The leading ten clones occupy around 0.8% of the sample. This sample was taken from a study of cytomegalovirus exposure and HLA in healthy donors (dated 2017 in TCRdb). Regarding the study in general: A later analysis indicated that the 130 or so validation repertoires were generated on the platform also employed for the 700 or so repertoires of the first cohort. The study aimed to test whether cataloging public T cell receptors could reveal signatures of past pathogen exposure. A separate validation cohort of 100 to 150 different subjects was used in addition to the approximately 610-subject first cohort. The study combined high-throughput TCR immunosequencing, statistical association of individual TCRs with disease status, and machine learning to predict cytomegalovirus infection status.

The junction carries 11 bases between V and J, which are trimmed by 7 bases and 4 bases respectively. The CDR3, cysteine through phenylalanine, is 12 amino acids long. Only the CDR3 DNA is retained, 36 bases long and in frame from the first base. The germline V gene provides CDR1 MDHEN and CDR2 SYDVKM. Separate from the roughly 650-subject first cohort, the validation cohort of about 120 subjects was the group to which the donors belonged. What the authors observed across the whole study: According to the authors, the approach could potentially be generalized to other disease states and immunological phenotypes. A few of the identified cytomegalovirus-associated TCR beta chains were confirmed in vitro to be specific for cytomegalovirus antigens. The classifier was reported to diagnose cytomegalovirus status with high specificity and sensitivity in both the original cohort and the validation cohort. Across donors, most TCR sequences were observed very rarely, whereas some public TCRs were present in many individuals. A later analysis lacked HLA typing for the validation cohort, so it scored co-occurrence in that cohort across all 120 repertoires. Of the cluster scores, around 95% were above 0 in a later analysis, which found that TCRs clustered in the first cohort also tended to co-occur in the 95 to 150 validation repertoires. In the study, around 150 TCR beta chains were listed as associated with cytomegalovirus.

The TCR sequence derives from a young woman in good health and CMV-seronegative. Here the chain combines TRBV28 and TRBJ2-7, with an unclear D gene assignment. Sequenced sample: PBMCs. Here the CDR3 is given as CASKTGRYEQYF. At the DNA level, the sequence is TGTGCCAGCAAAACTGGTCGGTACGAGCAGTACTTC.